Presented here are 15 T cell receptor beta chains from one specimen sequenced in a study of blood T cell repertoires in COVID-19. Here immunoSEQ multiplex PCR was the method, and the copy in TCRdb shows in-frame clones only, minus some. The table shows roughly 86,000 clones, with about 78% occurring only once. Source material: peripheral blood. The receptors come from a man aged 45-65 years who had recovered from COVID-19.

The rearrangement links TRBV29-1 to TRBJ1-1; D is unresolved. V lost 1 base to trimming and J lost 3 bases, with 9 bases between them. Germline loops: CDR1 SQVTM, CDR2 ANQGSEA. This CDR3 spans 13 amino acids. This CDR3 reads CSVEGGRYTEAFF. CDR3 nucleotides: TGCAGCGTTGAAGGAGGGAGATACACTGAAGCTTTCTTT.

The CDR3 loop reads CASMGHRGSYGYTF. In DNA, the CDR3 is TGTGCCAGCATGGGTCACAGGGGGAGCTATGGCTACACCTTC. The chain employs TRBV2 and TRBJ1-2; 8 nucleotides line up with TRBD1. The V gene end was trimmed by 7 bases and the J gene end by 4 bases; junction bases not matched to a gene: 8. There are 14 residues in the CDR3. CDR1 and CDR2 (germline): SNHLY, FYNNEI.

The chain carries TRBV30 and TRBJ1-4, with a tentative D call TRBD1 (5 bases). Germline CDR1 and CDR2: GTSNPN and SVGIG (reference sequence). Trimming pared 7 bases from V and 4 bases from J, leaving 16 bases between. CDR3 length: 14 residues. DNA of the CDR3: TGTGCCTCTTCACTTGGGGCTCTTAATGAAAAACTGTTTTTT. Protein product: CASSLGALNEKLFF.

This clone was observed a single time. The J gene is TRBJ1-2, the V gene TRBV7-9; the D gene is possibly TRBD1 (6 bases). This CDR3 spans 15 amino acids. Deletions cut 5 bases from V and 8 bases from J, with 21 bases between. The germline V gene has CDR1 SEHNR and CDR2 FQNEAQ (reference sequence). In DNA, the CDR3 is TGTGCCAGCAGCATCCGGGACACCTCCTTGCGGGGCTACACCTTC. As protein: CASSIRDTSLRGYTF.

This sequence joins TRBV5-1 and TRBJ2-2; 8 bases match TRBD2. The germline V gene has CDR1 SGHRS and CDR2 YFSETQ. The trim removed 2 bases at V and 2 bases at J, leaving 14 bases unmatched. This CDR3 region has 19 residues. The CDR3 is CASSFISVSGGANTGELFF. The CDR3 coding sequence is TGCGCCAGCAGCTTCATCTCCGTTTCCGGGGGGGCCAACACCGGGGAGCTGTTTTTT.

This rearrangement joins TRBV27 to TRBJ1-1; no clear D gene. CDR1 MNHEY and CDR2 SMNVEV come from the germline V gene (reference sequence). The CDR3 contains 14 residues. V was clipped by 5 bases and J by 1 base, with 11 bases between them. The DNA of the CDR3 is TGTGCCAGCAGTCCCGACCGGGGGAACACTGAAGCTTTCTTT. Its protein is CASSPDRGNTEAFF.

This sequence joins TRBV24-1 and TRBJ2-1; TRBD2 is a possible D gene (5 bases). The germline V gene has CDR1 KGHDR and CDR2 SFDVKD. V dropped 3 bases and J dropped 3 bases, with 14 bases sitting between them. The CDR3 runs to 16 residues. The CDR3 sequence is CATSDQTRRNYNEQFF. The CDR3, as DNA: TGTGCCACCAGTGATCAAACTAGGAGGAACTACAATGAGCAGTTCTTC.

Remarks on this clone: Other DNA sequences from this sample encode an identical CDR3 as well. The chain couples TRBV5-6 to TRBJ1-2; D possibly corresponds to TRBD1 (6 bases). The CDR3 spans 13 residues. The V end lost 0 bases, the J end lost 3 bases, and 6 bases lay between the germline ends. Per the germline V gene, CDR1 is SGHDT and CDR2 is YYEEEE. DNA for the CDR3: TGTGCCAGCAGCTTGGACAGGGACTATGGCTACACCTTC. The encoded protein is CASSLDRDYGYTF.

CDR3 sequence: CASSPTGIRSSSEAFF. In nucleotides, the CDR3 is TGTGCCAGCAGCCCTACAGGGATTAGATCCTCCTCTGAAGCTTTCTTT. The gene calls are TRBV2 and TRBJ1-1; TRBD1 is a possible D gene (6 bases). Trimming removed 6 bases from V and 6 bases from J, with 23 bases in between. Germline-derived CDR1 and CDR2 are SNHLY and FYNNEI. CDR3 length: 16 amino acids.

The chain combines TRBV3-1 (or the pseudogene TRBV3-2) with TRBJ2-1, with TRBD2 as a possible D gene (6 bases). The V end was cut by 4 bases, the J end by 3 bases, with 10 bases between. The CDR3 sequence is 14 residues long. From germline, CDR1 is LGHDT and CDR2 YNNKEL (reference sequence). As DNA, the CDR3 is TGTGCCAGCAGCCGGACTACCAACTACAATGAGCAGTTCTTC. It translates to CASSRTTNYNEQFF.

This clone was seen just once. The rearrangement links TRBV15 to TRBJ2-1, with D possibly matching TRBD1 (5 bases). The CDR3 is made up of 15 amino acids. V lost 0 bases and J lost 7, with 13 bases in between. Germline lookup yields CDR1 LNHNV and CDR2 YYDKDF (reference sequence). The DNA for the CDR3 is TGTGCCACCAGCAGAGATGTGGCAGGGTTGAATGAGCAGTTCTTC. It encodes CATSRDVAGLNEQFF.

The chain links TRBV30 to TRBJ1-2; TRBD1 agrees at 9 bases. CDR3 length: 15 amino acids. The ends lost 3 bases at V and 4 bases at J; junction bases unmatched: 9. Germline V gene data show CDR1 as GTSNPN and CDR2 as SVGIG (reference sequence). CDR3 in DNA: TGTGCCTGGAGGGAGGACAGGGGCATCGGCTATGGCTACACCTTC. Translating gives CAWREDRGIGYGYTF.

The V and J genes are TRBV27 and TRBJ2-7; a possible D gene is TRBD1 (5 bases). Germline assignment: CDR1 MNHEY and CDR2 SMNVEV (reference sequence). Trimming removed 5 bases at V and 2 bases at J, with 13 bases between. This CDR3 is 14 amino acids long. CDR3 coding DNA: TGTGCCAGCAGTGGGGCTACCTCCACCTACGAGCAGTACTTC. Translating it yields CASSGATSTYEQYF.

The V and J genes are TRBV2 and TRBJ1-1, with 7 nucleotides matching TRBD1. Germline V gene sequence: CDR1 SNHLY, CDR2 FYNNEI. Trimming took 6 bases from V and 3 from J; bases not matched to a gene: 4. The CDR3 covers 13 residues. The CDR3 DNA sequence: TGTGCCAGCAGGACCGACAGGGACACTGAAGCTTTCTTT. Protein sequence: CASRTDRDTEAFF.

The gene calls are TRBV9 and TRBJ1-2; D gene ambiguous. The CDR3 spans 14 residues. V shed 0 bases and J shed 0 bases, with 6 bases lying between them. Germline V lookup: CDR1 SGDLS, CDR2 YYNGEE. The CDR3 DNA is TGTGCCAGCAGCGTAGCCAGTGCTAACTATGGCTACACCTTC. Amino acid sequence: CASSVASANYGYTF. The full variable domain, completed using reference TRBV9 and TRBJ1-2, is DSGVTQTPKHLITATGQRVTLRCSPRSGDLSVYWYQQSLDQGLQFLIQYYNGEERAKGNILERFSAQQFPDLHSELNLSSLELGDSALYFCASSVASANYGYTFGSGTRLTVV.